The 21 T cell receptor beta chains given below trace back to one sample, sequenced in a study of CD8 T cells in ankylosing spondylitis. TCRdb reanalysed the 5' RACE reads using MiXCR and keeps one entry per CDR3 protein. This sample carries 150,000 or so distinct CDR3 sequences, around 32% of them seen once, and the ten largest clones take 6%. Sequencing used synovial fluid, either unsorted or a sorted T cell fraction (not recorded which). These receptors were obtained from a male donor with ankylosing spondylitis.

The rearrangement uses TRBV5-1 and TRBJ2-1; a weak D match, TRBD1 (5 bases). V was trimmed by 4 bases and J by 6 bases, leaving 17 bases between them. CDR1 and CDR2 (germline): SGHRS, YFSETQ. The CDR3 has 15 amino acids. Here the CDR3 reads CASSPRKATVNEQFF. DNA of the CDR3: TGCGCCAGCAGCCCTCGGAAGGCGACAGTCAATGAGCAGTTCTTC. The full variable domain, rest sourced from reference TRBV5-1 and TRBJ2-1, is KAGVTQTPRYLIKTRGQQVTLSCSPISGHRSVSWYQQTPGQGLQFLFEYFSETQRNKGNFPGRFSGRQFSNSRSEMNVSTLELGDSALYLCASSPRKATVNEQFFGPGTRLTVL.

This clonotype has a count of ten or more. V is TRBV12-3 or TRBV12-4 and J is TRBJ2-3; 9 bases are shared with TRBD2. V shed 6 bases and J 0 bases; nucleotides not matched to a gene: 10. The CDR3 consists of 17 residues. Written as DNA, the CDR3 is TGTGCCAGCAGCCACCTCGGACTAGCGAAAAGCACAGATACGCAGTATTTT. Its protein is CASSHLGLAKSTDTQYF.

The V call is TRBV7-8, the J call TRBJ2-3; the D gene is possibly TRBD2 (6 bases). The CDR3 spans 16 residues. From germline, CDR1 is SGHVS and CDR2 FQNEAQ. Trimming removed 3 bases from V and 2 bases from J, with 15 bases in between. As DNA, the CDR3 is TGTGCCAGCAGCTTTCGTATAGCGGTGGACACAGATACGCAGTATTTT. Its translation is CASSFRIAVDTDTQYF.

J is TRBJ1-5 and V is TRBV19; 12 positions agree with TRBD1. V trimming: 5 bases; J trimming: 3 bases; junction bases outside the gene matches: 5. The germline gives CDR1 LNHDA, CDR2 SQIVND (reference sequence). The CDR3 runs to 16 residues. CDR3: CASSAGTGGFNQPQHF. The CDR3 coding sequence is TGTGCCAGTAGTGCCGGGACAGGGGGCTTCAATCAGCCCCAGCATTTT.

The chain recombines TRBV6-5 with TRBJ1-5; TRBD1 matches 10 bases. The CDR3 covers 15 residues. Germline CDR1 and CDR2: MNHEY and SVGAGI. V lost 0 bases to trimming and J lost 6 bases; unmatched junction nucleotides: 2. In DNA form, the CDR3 reads TGTGCCAGCAGTTACTCGACAGGGGGCGGTCAGCCCCAGCATTTT. It translates to CASSYSTGGGQPQHF.

The chain is built from TRBV7-9 and TRBJ2-7; D gene unclear. Germline V gives CDR1 SEHNR, CDR2 FQNEAQ (reference sequence). The CDR3 is 15 residues long. Trimming removed 1 base at V and 2 bases at J, with 12 bases between. The CDR3 nucleotides are TGTGCCAGCAGCTTAGAAAAGGGCCAAGCCTACGAGCAGTACTTC. It codes for CASSLEKGQAYEQYF.

The chain uses TRBV5-1 and TRBJ2-3; maybe TRBD2 (5 bases). Germline values: CDR1 SGHRS, CDR2 YFSETQ. There are 15 residues in the CDR3. Trimming took 3 bases from V and 5 from J, leaving 16 bases between them. The CDR3 nucleotides read TGCGCCAGCAGCTCTTGGGTCCGCGGGCAAGATACGCAGTATTTT. Its protein product is CASSSWVRGQDTQYF.

The sample holds many counts of this clonotype. The rearrangement joins TRBV20-1 to TRBJ1-4, with TRBD1 identical over 10 bases. The germline gives CDR1 DFQATT, CDR2 SNEGSKA (reference sequence). With 6 bases clipped from V and 8 bases from J, the junction kept 9 bases outside the gene matches. The CDR3 covers 14 residues. The CDR3 DNA sequence: TGCAGTGCGGCCCCCGGGACAGGGGAAGAAAAACTGTTTTTT. This gives the protein CSAAPGTGEEKLFF.

There are a few counts of this clonotype. The chain combines TRBV7-6 with TRBJ1-3, with D maybe TRBD1 (5 bases). The CDR3 runs 17 residues. V was clipped by 2 bases and J by 0 bases, with 14 bases between them. CDR1 and CDR2 from the germline V gene are SGHVS and FNYEAQ. The DNA of the CDR3 is TGTGCCAGCAGCTTATGGGCAGGGACTTTCTCTGGAAACACCATATATTTT. This translates into CASSLWAGTFSGNTIYF.

The table lists this clonotype with a few counts. This sequence joins TRBV7-2 and TRBJ1-4; D remains ambiguous. V lost 6 bases and J lost 4, with 15 bases in between. The germline CDR1 and CDR2 sequences are SGHTA and FQGNSA. There are 15 residues in the CDR3. CDR3 DNA sequence: TGTGCCAGCAGTCAAAAAACGGGAGTTAATGAAAAACTGTTTTTT. It codes for CASSQKTGVNEKLFF.

This clonotype was found a few times. This chain joins TRBV18 and TRBJ1-3; no firm D call. Trimming shortened V by 2 bases and J by 0 bases, and 5 bases separated the two germline ends. Germline V CDR1 and CDR2: KGHSH, LQKENI. The CDR3 consists of 14 residues. CDR3 nucleotides: TGTGCCAGCTCACCAGCTCTCTCTGGAAACACCATATATTTT. It yields the protein CASSPALSGNTIYF.

The V gene is TRBV3-1, the J gene TRBJ1-2; D might be TRBD1 (5 bases). With 4 bases removed from V and 7 bases from J, the gap between germline ends came to 16 bases. CDR3 length equals 14 residues. CDR1 and CDR2 from the germline V gene are LGHDT and YNNKEL (reference sequence). In DNA form, the CDR3 reads TGTGCCAGCAGCCTCCAGGGCCCAACCTTTGGCTACACCTTC. Translated, it gives CASSLQGPTFGYTF.

The sample holds a few counts of this clonotype. The J gene is TRBJ2-4, the V gene TRBV5-1, with a weak D call TRBD1 (6 bases). Germline V CDR1 and CDR2: SGHRS, YFSETQ. The CDR3 is 15 amino acids. Trimming left V 4 bases short and J 6 bases short, with 17 bases between. As DNA, the CDR3 is TGCGCCAGCAGCCAAACAGGGATTAGTGGAAACATTCAGTACTTC. This gives the protein CASSQTGISGNIQYF.

The V and J genes are TRBV9 and TRBJ1-6; D perhaps matches TRBD1 (5 bases). Germline V gives CDR1 SGDLS, CDR2 YYNGEE. There are 14 residues in the CDR3. Trimming took off 1 base at V and 7 bases at J, with 9 bases between the two ends. The CDR3 region has the DNA TGTGCCAGCAGCGTACTACAGGAGAATTCACCCCTCCACTTT. It yields the protein CASSVLQENSPLHF. Supplemented by reference TRBV9 and TRBJ1-6, the full variable domain reads DSGVTQTPKHLITATGQRVTLRCSPRSGDLSVYWYQQSLDQGLQFLIQYYNGEERAKGNILERFSAQQFPDLHSELNLSSLELGDSALYFCASSVLQENSPLHFGNGTRLTVT.

V gene TRBV14 combines with J gene TRBJ2-1, with 12 bases that match TRBD2. Trimming took 4 bases from V and 5 from J; bases not matched to a gene: 3. CDR3 size: 15 residues. Germline V gene data show CDR1 as SGHDN and CDR2 as FVKESK. This CDR3 reads CASSLWTSGDNEQFF. As DNA, the CDR3 is TGTGCCAGCAGCCTCTGGACTAGCGGGGACAATGAGCAGTTCTTC.

This clonotype has a handful of counts. The CDR3 loop reads CAISEGQGGGYTF. CDR3 DNA sequence: TGTGCCATCAGTGAGGGACAGGGTGGAGGCTACACCTTC. The rearrangement links TRBV10-3 to TRBJ1-2, with TRBD1 matching 8 bases. Germline V gene data show CDR1 as ENHRY and CDR2 as SYGVKD. The CDR3 is 13 amino acids. V lost 2 bases to trimming and J lost 8 bases; unmatched junction nucleotides: 4.

This sequence joins TRBV29-1 and TRBJ2-3; D is unclear. The germline V gene has CDR1 SQVTM and CDR2 ANQGSEA. V gave up 5 bases and J gave up 4 bases, with 10 bases separating them. This CDR3 spans 12 amino acids. DNA for the CDR3: TGCAGCGTTCTTTCTGGCGCAGATACGCAGTATTTT. Its translation: CSVLSGADTQYF.

The chain is built from TRBV6-1 and TRBJ1-5; D gene ambiguous. The V end lost 6 bases, the J end lost 0 bases, and 18 bases lay between the germline ends. CDR1 and CDR2 from the germline V gene are MNHNS and SASEGT. The CDR3 is 17 residues long. The chain's CDR3 is CASSPTSVGYSNQPQHF. As DNA, the CDR3 is TGTGCCAGCAGCCCAACCTCGGTAGGGTATAGCAATCAGCCCCAGCATTTT.

V is TRBV20-1 and J is TRBJ2-1, with 8 bases lining up with TRBD2. The CDR3 is 17 amino acids. Germline CDR1 and CDR2: DFQATT and SNEGSKA (reference sequence). The V and J ends lost 0 bases and 5 bases, in that order; junction bases with no gene match: 12. CDR3 amino acids: CSARDGPRAGGHNEQFF. The DNA for the CDR3 is TGCAGTGCTAGAGATGGACCCCGTGCGGGGGGTCACAATGAGCAGTTCTTC.

This clonotype has just a few counts. This rearrangement joins TRBV5-6 to TRBJ2-7; D not resolved. V dropped 2 bases and J dropped 3 bases, with 15 bases sitting between them. The CDR3 contains 15 residues. CDR1 SGHDT and CDR2 YYEEEE come from the germline V gene. The CDR3 DNA is TGTGCCAGCAGCTTAAATTGGGGTGGCTACTACGAGCAGTACTTC. Translated: CASSLNWGGYYEQYF.

In its sample, this clonotype was seen a few times. The chain combines TRBV28 with TRBJ2-7; D unclear. Deletions cut 2 bases from V and 3 bases from J, with 8 bases between. Per germline, CDR1 MDHEN and CDR2 SYDVKM. CDR3 length: 13 residues. As DNA, the CDR3 is TGTGCCAGCAGTTTAAGGACCTTCTACGAGCAGTACTTC. Translated: CASSLRTFYEQYF. Looking up the rest from reference TRBV28 and TRBJ2-7 gives the full variable domain: DVKVTQSSRYLVKRTGEKVFLECVQDMDHENMFWYRQDPGLGLRLIYFSYDVKMKEKGDIPEGYSVSREKKERFSLILESASTNQTSMYLCASSLRTFYEQYFGPGTRLTVT.